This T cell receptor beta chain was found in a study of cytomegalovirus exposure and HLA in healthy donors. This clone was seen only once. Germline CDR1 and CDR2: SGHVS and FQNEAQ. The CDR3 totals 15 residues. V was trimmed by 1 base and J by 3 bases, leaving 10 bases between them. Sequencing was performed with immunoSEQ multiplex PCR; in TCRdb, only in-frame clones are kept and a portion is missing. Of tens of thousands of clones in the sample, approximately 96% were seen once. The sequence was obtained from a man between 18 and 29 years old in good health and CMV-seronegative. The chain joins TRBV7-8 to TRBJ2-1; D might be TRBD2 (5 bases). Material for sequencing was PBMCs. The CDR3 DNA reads TGTGCCAGCAGCTTAGTCCCCCGGGACTACAATGAGCAGTTCTTC. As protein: CASSLVPRDYNEQFF. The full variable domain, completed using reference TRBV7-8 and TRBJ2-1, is GAGVSQSPRYKVAKRGQDVALRCDPISGHVSLFWYQQALGQGPEFLTYFQNEAQLDKSGLPSDRFFAERPEGSVSTLKIQRTQQEDSAVYLCASSLVPRDYNEQFFGPGTRLTVL.